This T cell receptor (beta chain) was recovered during a study of CXCR3-negative and CXCR3-positive naive CD8 T cells. Study conclusions and caveats: Across naive subsets, surface CD5 expression was comparable, and TCR strength was inferred from properties of the TRB CDR3. Naive cells, whether CXCR3-negative or CXCR3-positive, had similar TRBV-TRBJ usage, while memory cells differed. Cryopreservation partially lowered CXCR3 expression, so most assays used fresh PBMCs. When CXCR3-positive naive cells were set against CXCR3-negative naive cells, the former had more hydrophobic TRB CDR3s.

About this clonotype: The antigen is undetermined.

Preparation of TRB cDNA libraries relied on 5' RACE carrying UMI labels. No DNA is given; TCRdb re-called the 5' RACE reads and lists each CDR3 protein once. This table lists 75,000 to 100,000 distinct CDR3 sequences. The CDR3 loop spans 15 amino acids. Germline lookup yields CDR1 SEHNR and CDR2 FQNEAQ (reference sequence). V gene TRBV7-9 combines with J gene TRBJ1-1; the TCRdb D gene call, TRBD1, has no DNA to confirm it. The source is a human donor in good health. Some clones in this sample may be carry-over from other donors' samples. Sequences were obtained from naive CXCR3- CD8+ T cells from blood. Specified subset: CD45RO-CCR7+CD27+CD95- naive CD8+ T cells lacking CXCR3 (TNR3-). This chain's CDR3 is CASRETGFQNTEAFF.